This TCR beta chain was identified in a study of OX40 agonist ivuxolimab in advanced cancers. Study-level background: Patients treated during dose escalation were battling hepatocellular carcinoma, melanoma, renal cell or head and neck cancer.

General study results and limits: The study observed clonal expansion of CD4+ and CD8+ blood T cells by week 6 at 0.1 to 3.0 mg/kg. More expanded clones were found, on average, in CD8+ than in CD4+ T cells.

Autoimmune disease history or systemic immunosuppression disqualified patients. Clones were sequenced by immunoSEQ multiplex PCR, and TCRdb holds only the in-frame ones, with some missing. The profile shows roughly 77,000 clones, roughly 89% of them singletons. The CDR3 is 14 residues long. Germline assignment: CDR1 MNHNS and CDR2 SASEGT. With 5 bases clipped from V and 6 bases from J, the junction kept 9 bases outside the gene matches. This clone was seen a few times. What it binds is not known. This TCR derives from an adult with an advanced solid tumor such as melanoma, head and neck, liver or kidney cancer. The sequenced sample was CD4+ or CD8+ T cells sorted from blood, obtained in a trial of the OX40 agonist ivuxolimab. The V and J genes are TRBV6-1 and TRBJ2-7; 8 bases fit TRBD2. DNA of the CDR3: TGTGCCAGCAGTCTGGACGGGGGGGGATTCGAGCAGTACTTC. As protein: CASSLDGGGFEQYF.